This TCR beta chain is from a study of blood T cells in healthy people across ages. Primers used in a second PCR of roughly 6 to 11 cycles were a sample-barcoded 5' primer and a J-beta primer mix. Via MiXCR, TCRdb re-called the 5' RACE reads, giving one row per CDR3 protein. The sample records about 640,000 distinct CDR3 sequences, approximately 59% being singletons. Study outcomes and limitations: Higher diversity, along with more naive CD4+ cells, distinguished long-lived donors from aged donors. Nothing was known about donor CMV status, and this possibly confounded expanded clonotype changes.

Ranging in age from about 6 to 95, the donors were healthy Caucasian individuals from Russia. No fewer than 5.5 micrograms of total RNA were isolated from every sample. Trimming at V came to 2 bases and at J to 8 bases, leaving 7 bases not matched to a gene. The germline CDR1 and CDR2 sequences are SGDLS and YYNGEE. CDR3 length: 15 residues. Note on this clonotype: Its antigen is currently unknown.

The chain combines TRBV9 with TRBJ1-5; 10 bases map to TRBD1. This receptor was obtained from a man in his 60s in good health. Sequences were obtained from blood. The CDR3 coding sequence is TGTGCCAGCAGCGTTGACAGGGGGCATGGGGAGCCCCAGCATTTT. Protein product: CASSVDRGHGEPQHF. The complete variable domain, with remaining parts taken from reference TRBV9 and TRBJ1-5, reads DSGVTQTPKHLITATGQRVTLRCSPRSGDLSVYWYQQSLDQGLQFLIQYYNGEERAKGNILERFSAQQFPDLHSELNLSSLELGDSALYFCASSVDRGHGEPQHFGDGTRLSIL.